These T cell receptor beta chains were read from a single sample in a study of PD-L1 blockade in urothelial cancer. TCRdb's table, derived via immunoSEQ multiplex PCR, lists solely in-frame clones and lacks some. This table holds 95,000 to 100,000 clones, 80% to 90% found once. The sample consisted of PBMCs, taken around atezolizumab (anti-PD-L1) treatment. These receptor sequences come from a man in his 60s with urothelial cancer. Each CDR3 is given with its conserved first and last residue. Fields, in order: CDR3 protein, CDR3 DNA, V gene, D gene, J gene, clone size. A D gene is named only where the DNA matches it firmly. Clone size is stated in some rows and not others, as once, few, many or a class when expanded.

CDR3: CASNQPGTGGETQYF; DNA: TGCGCCAGCAACCAACCCGGGACAGGGGGCGAGACCCAGTACTTC; V: TRBV5-1; D: TRBD1; J: TRBJ2-5; size: -
CDR3: CASSDGGSTGNTIYF; DNA: TGTGCCAGCAGTGATGGGGGGTCCACTGGAAACACCATATATTTT; V: TRBV6-1; D: -; J: TRBJ1-3; size: many
CDR3: CASSPRDRSSSEQYF; DNA: TGTGCCAGCAGCCCCCGGGACAGGTCTTCCTCGGAGCAGTACTTC; V: TRBV4-2; D: TRBD1; J: TRBJ2-7; size: -
CDR3: CASSSSHDNEQFF; DNA: TGTGCCAGCAGCTCCTCACATGACAATGAGCAGTTCTTC; V: TRBV7-3; D: -; J: TRBJ2-1; size: -
CDR3: CASGSGTGASNQPQHF; DNA: TGTGCTAGTGGTTCCGGGACAGGTGCGAGCAATCAGCCCCAGCATTTT; V: TRBV12-5; D: TRBD1; J: TRBJ1-5; size: -
CDR3: CAIASSGARRVNEQFF; DNA: TGTGCCATCGCCTCCAGCGGGGCCCGGAGGGTAAATGAGCAGTTCTTC; V: TRBV10-3; D: TRBD2; J: TRBJ2-1; size: -
CDR3: CASSEGQSNGELFF; DNA: TGTGCCAGCAGCGAGGGACAGTCAAACGGGGAGCTGTTTTTT; V: TRBV7-2; D: TRBD1; J: TRBJ2-2; size: -
CDR3: CASSLGQGATTNEKLFF; DNA: TGTGCCAGCAGCTTGGGACAGGGGGCTACAACTAATGAAAAACTGTTTTTT; V: TRBV7-3; D: TRBD1; J: TRBJ1-4; size: -
CDR3: CASSMEHNEQFF; DNA: TGTGCCAGTAGTATGGAGCACAATGAGCAGTTCTTC; V: TRBV19; D: -; J: TRBJ2-1; size: -
CDR3: CASSTIAVGYNEQFF; DNA: TGTGCCAGCAGTACTATAGCGGTCGGCTACAATGAGCAGTTCTTC; V: TRBV28; D: -; J: TRBJ2-1; size: -
CDR3: CASSTQGQGVAKNIQYF; DNA: TGTGCCAGTAGTACCCAGGGACAGGGGGTAGCCAAAAACATTCAGTACTTC; V: TRBV19; D: TRBD1; J: TRBJ2-4; size: -
CDR3: CASSPPLGGSNEKLFF; DNA: TGTGCCAGCAGCCCTCCTTTGGGGGGTAGTAATGAAAAACTGTTTTTT; V: TRBV11-2; D: -; J: TRBJ1-4; size: once
CDR3: CASSLGVTGETQYF; DNA: TGCGCCAGCAGCTTGGGGGTGACTGGGGAGACCCAGTACTTC; V: TRBV5-1; D: -; J: TRBJ2-5; size: -
CDR3: CASSELGQGSTGELFF; DNA: TGTGCCAGCAGTGAACTAGGACAGGGAAGCACCGGGGAGCTGTTTTTT; V: TRBV2; D: TRBD1; J: TRBJ2-2; size: -
CDR3: CASSPRRTGRWEQFF; DNA: TGTGCCAGCAGCCCAAGGCGGACAGGGCGGTGGGAGCAGTTCTTC; V: TRBV7-3; D: TRBD1; J: TRBJ2-1; size: -
CDR3: CSVSGWRTATNTEAFF; DNA: TGCAGCGTTTCGGGGTGGCGGACGGCGACGAACACTGAAGCTTTCTTT; V: TRBV29-1; D: -; J: TRBJ1-1; size: -
CDR3: CASSLFSRSGANVLTF; DNA: TGTGCCAGCAGCTTGTTTTCCCGCTCTGGGGCCAACGTCCTGACTTTC; V: TRBV5-4; D: -; J: TRBJ2-6; size: -
CDR3: CASSSTKPQETQYF; DNA: TGTGCCAGCAGCTCGACTAAACCCCAGGAGACCCAGTACTTC; V: TRBV5-8; D: -; J: TRBJ2-5; size: -
CDR3: CASSAGTSGSVGETQYF; DNA: TGCGCCAGCAGCGCCGGGACTAGCGGGTCCGTGGGCGAGACCCAGTACTTC; V: TRBV10-2; D: TRBD2; J: TRBJ2-5; size: -
CDR3: CASSSGTGDGYTF; DNA: TGTGCCAGCAGCTCGGGGACAGGTGATGGCTACACCTTC; V: TRBV7-3; D: TRBD1; J: TRBJ1-2; size: few
CDR3: CASSLAGDFNEQFF; DNA: TGTGCCAGCAGTTTAGCGGGAGATTTCAATGAGCAGTTCTTC; V: TRBV28; D: TRBD2; J: TRBJ2-1; size: -
CDR3: CASSKRGSEREGDTDTQYF; DNA: TGTGCCAGCAGCAAGAGGGGCTCAGAGCGGGAGGGCGACACAGATACGCAGTATTTT; V: TRBV21-1; D: -; J: TRBJ2-3; size: -
CDR3: CASSPDRGGPGHTDTQYF; DNA: TGTGCCAGCAGCCCCGACCGGGGGGGACCAGGGCACACAGATACGCAGTATTTT; V: TRBV13; D: TRBD2; J: TRBJ2-3; size: -
CDR3: CASSLTAGANTGELFF; DNA: TGTGCCAGCAGCTTAACAGCGGGAGCGAACACCGGGGAGCTGTTTTTC; V: TRBV7-6; D: TRBD2; J: TRBJ2-2; size: -
CDR3: CASSPPRGGNIQYF; DNA: TGTGCCAGCTCACCACCCAGGGGTGGAAACATTCAGTACTTC; V: TRBV18; D: -; J: TRBJ2-4; size: -
CDR3: CASSQDFAGGAGNEQFF; DNA: TGCGCCAGCAGCCAAGATTTTGCGGGGGGGGCTGGGAATGAGCAGTTCTTC; V: TRBV4-3; D: TRBD2; J: TRBJ2-1; size: once
CDR3: CASSSMRPGQLATNEKLFF; DNA: TGTGCCAGCTCATCGATGAGACCGGGACAGCTTGCAACTAATGAAAAACTGTTTTTT; V: TRBV18; D: TRBD1; J: TRBJ1-4; size: -
CDR3: CASTLTSGQFNEKLFF; DNA: TGTGCCAGCACTCTCACCTCAGGACAGTTTAATGAAAAACTGTTTTTT; V: TRBV9; D: -; J: TRBJ1-4; size: -
CDR3: CASSLALPGERDGYTF; DNA: TGTGCCAGCAGCTTAGCGCTCCCCGGTGAGCGGGATGGCTACACCTTC; V: TRBV7-6; D: -; J: TRBJ1-2; size: -
CDR3: CASSDPETSGGAANPPGELFF; DNA: TGTGCCAGCAGTGACCCGGAAACTAGCGGGGGGGCCGCTAACCCCCCCGGGGAGCTGTTTTTT; V: TRBV6-4; D: TRBD2; J: TRBJ2-2; size: -
CDR3: CASSLLGQGANYGYTF; DNA: TGTGCCAGCAGTTTACTGGGACAGGGGGCTAACTATGGCTACACCTTC; V: TRBV28; D: TRBD1; J: TRBJ1-2; size: -
CDR3: CASSRTASTDTQYF; DNA: TGTGCCAGCAGCAGGACAGCCAGCACAGATACGCAGTATTTT; V: TRBV2; D: -; J: TRBJ2-3; size: -
CDR3: CSVSSGSDTQYF; DNA: TGCAGCGTTTCTTCCGGGTCAGATACGCAGTATTTT; V: TRBV29-1; D: -; J: TRBJ2-3; size: -
CDR3: CASSLGGNQETQYF; DNA: TGTGCCAGCAGCTTAGGAGGTAACCAAGAGACCCAGTACTTC; V: TRBV11-1; D: -; J: TRBJ2-5; size: -
CDR3: CASPGDCGGYEQYF; DNA: TGTGCCAGCCCCGGGGACTGCGGGGGCTACGAGCAGTACTTC; V: TRBV19; D: TRBD2; J: TRBJ2-7; size: -
CDR3: CAWNNQGGNQPQHF; DNA: TGTGCCTGGAACAACCAAGGGGGCAATCAGCCCCAGCATTTT; V: TRBV30; D: -; J: TRBJ1-5; size: -
CDR3: CASSVVGGRLTDTQYF; DNA: TGTGCCAGCAGCGTAGTAGGAGGTCGGCTCACAGATACGCAGTATTTT; V: TRBV9; D: -; J: TRBJ2-3; size: -
CDR3: CASSMDSSEQYF; DNA: TGTGCCAGTAGTATGGACAGTAGTGAGCAGTACTTC; V: TRBV19; D: -; J: TRBJ2-7; size: -
CDR3: CASADRLNTEAFF; DNA: TGTGCCAGCGCGGACAGGCTGAACACTGAAGCTTTCTTT; V: TRBV28; D: TRBD1; J: TRBJ1-1; size: few
CDR3: CASSLRAEAFF; DNA: TGTGCCAGCAGTTTACGGGCTGAAGCTTTCTTT; V: TRBV28; D: -; J: TRBJ1-1; size: few
CDR3: CASGTGPDEQYF; DNA: TGTGCCAGCGGGACAGGCCCCGACGAGCAGTACTTC; V: TRBV21-1; D: -; J: TRBJ2-7; size: -
CDR3: CASSFQGGNEQYF; DNA: TGCGCCAGCAGCTTCCAGGGGGGCAACGAGCAGTACTTC; V: TRBV5-1; D: -; J: TRBJ2-7; size: -
CDR3: CASSPNRNGYTF; DNA: TGTGCCAGCAGCCCCAACAGGAATGGCTACACCTTC; V: TRBV9; D: -; J: TRBJ1-2; size: once
CDR3: CSVGFRETQYF; DNA: TGCAGTGTCGGGTTCCGGGAGACCCAGTACTTC; V: TRBV20-1; D: -; J: TRBJ2-5; size: -
CDR3: CASSVGGLAGGQETQYF; DNA: TGTGCCAGCAGCGTAGGGGGACTAGCGGGTGGGCAAGAGACCCAGTACTTC; V: TRBV9; D: TRBD2; J: TRBJ2-5; size: -